Shown below are 5 T cell receptor beta chains from a single sample sequenced in a study of brain T cells in children with intractable seizures. Time point given: blood from clinic visit 5 months post-surgery; TSC patient then seizure free. Only in-frame clones appear in the TCRdb table, and some are missing; sequencing was by immunoSEQ multiplex PCR. The sample has 340,000 or so clones; over 85% are singletons. The input for sequencing was peripheral blood, taken 4 to 6 months after surgery. These receptors were taken from a boy under two years old with tuberous sclerosis and intractable seizures.

This clone was seen a single time. J is TRBJ2-1 and V is TRBV5-1; 7 positions match TRBD2. CDR1 SGHRS and CDR2 YFSETQ come from the germline V gene. V lost 0 bases to trimming and J lost 4 bases; unmatched junction nucleotides: 10. The CDR3 is made up of 17 amino acids. The CDR3 region is CASSLGLGAGVYNEQFF. CDR3 nucleotides: TGCGCCAGCAGCTTGGGGCTCGGGGCGGGGGTGTACAATGAGCAGTTCTTC.

The chain combines TRBV28 with TRBJ2-2; the D gene is possibly TRBD1 (5 bases). V shed 6 bases and J shed 4 bases, with 12 bases lying between them. The V gene's germline CDR1 is MDHEN and CDR2 SYDVKM. The CDR3 is 14 residues long. The CDR3 DNA reads TGTGCCAGCAGGCAAACGCAGGGCACCGGGGAGCTGTTTTTT. Residues: CASRQTQGTGELFF. Using reference TRBV28 and TRBJ2-2 for the parts outside the CDR3, the full variable domain is DVKVTQSSRYLVKRTGEKVFLECVQDMDHENMFWYRQDPGLGLRLIYFSYDVKMKEKGDIPEGYSVSREKKERFSLILESASTNQTSMYLCASRQTQGTGELFFGEGSRLTVL.

The rearrangement uses TRBV24-1 and TRBJ1-5; 8 bases agree with TRBD1. CDR1 is KGHDR and CDR2 is SFDVKD in the germline V gene. After removal of 5 bases from V and 0 bases from J, the junction contained 5 bases not matched to a gene. CDR3 length: 16 amino acids. The CDR3 DNA sequence: TGTGCCACCAGTGTAGGCAGGGGGCTTAGCAATCAGCCCCAGCATTTT. It translates to CATSVGRGLSNQPQHF.

This clone was recorded once. V and J are TRBV12-5 and TRBJ1-1; weak D call: TRBD1 (5 bases). The CDR3 consists of 15 residues. The germline CDR1 and CDR2 sequences are LGHNT and FRNRAP. V was shortened by 2 bases and J by 3 bases, with 13 bases between the two germline ends. CDR3 amino acids: CASGLITGGDTEAFF. The CDR3 nucleotides are TGTGCTAGTGGTTTGATTACAGGAGGGGACACTGAAGCTTTCTTT.

Here the CDR3 DNA reads TGCGCCAGCAGCTTGTGGGTCGACAGGGGCCACGGGGAGCTGTTTTTT. Translation gives CASSLWVDRGHGELFF. The chain has TRBV5-1 and TRBJ2-2; 8 nucleotides line up with TRBD1. The CDR3 is 16 residues long. J was trimmed by 7 bases and V by 1 base; bases with no gene match: 9. Per germline, CDR1 SGHRS and CDR2 YFSETQ.